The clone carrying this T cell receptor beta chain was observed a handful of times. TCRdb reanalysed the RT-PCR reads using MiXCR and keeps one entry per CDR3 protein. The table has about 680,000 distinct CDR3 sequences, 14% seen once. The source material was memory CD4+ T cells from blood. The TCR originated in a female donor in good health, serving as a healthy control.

CDR3 coding DNA: TGTGCCAGCTCACGGACAGGGGGTTTCGAAGGGATGAACACTGAAGCTTTCTTT. Its protein is CASSRTGGFEGMNTEAFF. The chain uses TRBV18 and TRBJ1-1, with 10 bases that match TRBD1. The J segment lost 0 bases and the V segment lost 4 bases, leaving 11 bases of the junction unmatched. Per the germline V gene, CDR1 is KGHSH and CDR2 is LQKENI. The length of the CDR3 is 18 residues.